This T cell receptor beta chain stems from a study of blood T cells in healthy people across ages (dated by TCRdb to about 2015). Describing the broader study: Template switching captured roughly one uniquely barcoded TCR beta cDNA molecule per two T cells in model experiments. Age-related changes in TCR beta repertoire diversity were measured in the study by deep sequencing normalized with unique cDNA molecular identifiers. Four age groups were formed from the donors: young (average about 17 years), middle-aged (just under 40), aged (62) and long-lived (roughly 88). To avoid experimental bias, donors of different ages were distributed randomly across sequencing lanes. Two additional independent replicas of 1 million unique cDNA reads from the same blood draw were analyzed for two donors (one aged 18 to 30 and one aged 80 or older).

Broad study findings and their caveats: Observed TCR beta diversity correlated strongly with the percentage of naive T cells measured by flow cytometry. Compared with the aged group, the long-lived group had more naive CD4+ T cells, fewer expanded clones and increased TCR diversity, suggesting age selection. Total diversity estimates from one million sequenced T cells were considered lower bounds and underestimates. Since profiling was done on bulk unsorted PBMCs, naive and antigen-experienced compartments could not be conclusively compared. Observed TCR beta diversity per million T cells fell roughly linearly with age, and a significant reduction was already apparent by age roughly 40. Donor CMV infection status was unknown, potentially confounding age-related changes in expanded clonotypes.

Library generation was performed with 5' RACE. TCRdb shows the sequencer as Illumina HiSeq 2500. A second PCR of roughly 7 to 12 cycles was run with a J-beta primer mix and a sample-barcoded 5' primer. A template-switch 5' adaptor carrying 12 random nucleotides introduced a unique molecular identifier onto each TCR beta cDNA molecule. At least 2.5 million CDR3-containing paired-end reads were obtained from each sample. All of the RNA was converted into first-strand cDNA using the Mint cDNA synthesis kit, with a TRBC-specific oligonucleotide serving as the primer. Following uracil-DNA glycosylase treatment, all cDNA underwent a first 18-cycle PCR with the universal primers M1SS and BC2_uni_R. The paper's data handling went like this. For normalization, 1 million high-quality reads, each with a distinct molecular identifier, were randomly selected from each sample. Instead of being binned into consensus sequences, reads that shared molecular identifiers were thrown out. MiTCR, with a Q25 quality threshold and the strictest error-elimination algorithm, was used for CDR3 identification, clonotype clustering and error correction. Lower-bound total TCR beta diversity was estimated with a nonparametric unseen species model using Euler transformation. TCRdb passed the public sequencing reads through fastp at Q25 and MiXCR, retaining productive beta sequences. CDR3 protein sequences are deduplicated, and each keeps its most common genes and DNA. Here the V and J calls rest on TCRdb's processing, not on the authors' analysis. Here the sample has about 1.5 million distinct CDR3 sequences; under 55% occur a single time. Clones ranked in the top ten supply just over 4% of the sample.

CDR1 ENHRY and CDR2 SYGVKD were looked up in the germline V gene. The CDR3 runs 16 residues from the cysteine to the phenylalanine. This entry keeps only the CDR3 DNA: 48 bases, framed from base 1. Trimming accounts for 6 bases at V and 6 bases at J, while the number of junction bases matched to no gene is 8. This clonotype has more than one count but fewer than ten. Its antigen is still unknown. Base qualities are not recorded, but no much larger clone differs from it by a single base. Donors were around 37 systemically healthy Caucasian individuals from Russia aged roughly 6 to 90 years. Each donor gave ten milliliters of peripheral blood, collected into EDTA-treated Vacutainer tubes. PBMCs were isolated by Ficoll-Paque density-gradient centrifugation, with at least 7 million obtained per sample. Trizol reagent was used to extract total RNA from the PBMCs, yielding at least 6 micrograms per sample. Naive CD45RAhigh/CD27high T cell percentages were measured by flow cytometry on a PBMC aliquot from every donor.

The rearranged chain carries TRBV10-3 and TRBJ1-6; TRBD1 agrees with 10 junctional bases. The receptor was derived from a woman younger than 35 in good health. Sample: blood. The DNA is as follows: TGTGCCATCAGAGATAGGGACAGGGGAGTTAATTCACCCCTCCACTTT. The translation is CAIRDRDRGVNSPLHF.